This T cell receptor beta chain was captured by sequencing in a study of cytomegalovirus exposure and HLA in healthy donors. In the study overall: An earlier analysis found roughly 100 million unique TCR beta sequences from around 180 million T cells.

In the PCR, 60 Vbeta and 13 Jbeta primers were used. Assay: immunoSEQ multiplex PCR; the TCRdb copy retains only in-frame clones and omits some. The repertoire holds more than 90,000 clones, with approximately 85% as singletons. Per the germline V gene, CDR1 is GTSNPN and CDR2 is SVGIG (reference sequence). The CDR3 loop spans 12 amino acids. Overall study findings and caveats: Excluded: some indistinguishable V segments such as TRBV6-2 and TRBV6-3. Reportedly, cytomegalovirus status was diagnosed with high sensitivity and specificity. A missense variant in DCLRE1C was later tied to TCR beta V- and J-gene trimming.

About this clone: The antigen is undetermined.

This chain links TRBV30 with TRBJ2-7; D remains unclear. The end of the DNA aligns better with TRBJ2-1, so the J call may be wrong. This clonotype originated in a man aged 25-45 years in good health and CMV-seronegative. The sequencing sample was made of PBMCs. The CDR3 DNA reads as TGTGCCTGGAGTACGGCGAGCGCTGAGCAGTTCTTC. It is translated as CAWSTASAEQFF.